This entry lists 17 T cell receptor beta chains sequenced from one sample in a study of regulatory T cells in long-lasting Graves disease. Specified time point: newly diagnosed GD, antithyroid drugs for less than 3 months. From PBMCs, RNA was extracted and then used to make the TCR library. Combining iRepertoire HTBI primers with Arm-PCR of CDR3 regions, the authors built TCR beta libraries. MiXCR, run by TCRdb on the multiplex PCR reads, gives a single entry per CDR3 protein. This repertoire shows a few hundred thousand distinct CDR3 sequences, roughly 18% found once; its top ten account for approximately 20%. This specimen consisted of peripheral blood mononuclear cells (PBMCs), obtained at new diagnosis, from a patient treated with antithyroid drugs. Receptors originate from a female donor with Graves disease.

The J gene is TRBJ2-3, the V gene TRBV5-1, with 10 nucleotides matching TRBD2. Germline CDR1 and CDR2: SGHRS and YFSETQ. CDR3 size: 16 residues. Trimming cost V 4 bases and J 5 bases; bases outside gene matches: 10. Here the CDR3 reads CASSPLAGRGVDTQYF. The CDR3 DNA reads TGCGCCAGCAGCCCACTAGCGGGACGGGGTGTAGATACGCAGTATTTT.

This clonotype came up many times. The chain carries TRBV12-3 or TRBV12-4 and TRBJ1-1, with D tentatively TRBD1 (5 bases). Trimming took 7 bases from V and 0 from J, leaving 9 bases between them. The length of the CDR3 is 13 residues. This CDR3 reads CASKHRMNTEAFF. As DNA, the CDR3 is TGTGCCAGCAAGCACAGGATGAACACTGAAGCTTTCTTT.

The sample holds many counts of this clonotype. The V gene is TRBV6-2 or TRBV6-3, the J gene TRBJ2-4; 9 bases agree with TRBD1. With 5 bases clipped from V and 7 bases from J, the junction kept 6 bases outside the gene matches. CDR1 is MNHEY and CDR2 is SVGEGT in the germline V gene. The CDR3 runs 14 residues. In nucleotides, the CDR3 is TGTGCCAGCAGTAAATCCGGGACAGGGAACATTCAGTACTTC. Its protein is CASSKSGTGNIQYF.

There are many counts of this clonotype. The genes are TRBV10-3 and TRBJ2-7, with D tentatively TRBD1 or TRBD2 (5 bases each). The ends were cut back, 3 bases at V and 3 bases at J, with 21 bases in the middle. Germline V gives CDR1 ENHRY, CDR2 SYGVKD. The CDR3 has 17 amino acids. The CDR3 protein is CAISDGSMWQGDYEQYF. The CDR3 DNA is TGTGCCATCAGTGATGGTTCGATGTGGCAGGGAGACTACGAGCAGTACTTC.

The V gene is TRBV5-6, the J gene TRBJ2-2; 7 bases match TRBD1. CDR3 length: 14 amino acids. V dropped 9 bases and J dropped 6; count of bases not matched to a gene: 11. Germline V gene sequence: CDR1 SGHDT, CDR2 YYEEEE. The CDR3 loop reads CATGGQVEPGELFF. CDR3 coding DNA: TGTGCCACCGGAGGACAGGTTGAGCCCGGGGAGCTGTTTTTT.

This clonotype has a count of ten or more. The chain carries TRBV12-3 or TRBV12-4 and TRBJ2-2; 8 bases are shared with TRBD1. The CDR3 runs to 15 residues. Germline trimming cut 6 bases from V and 6 bases from J; bases unmatched to any gene: 9. CDR3 sequence reads: CASSRGTTGAGELFF. DNA for the CDR3: TGTGCCAGCAGCCGAGGAACGACAGGGGCCGGGGAGCTGTTTTTT.

This clonotype has more than one count but fewer than ten. V usage is TRBV5-1 and J usage is TRBJ2-1; 8 bases align to TRBD2. The CDR3 contains 16 residues. The V and J ends lost 0 bases and 7 bases, in that order; junction bases with no gene match: 9. In germline, CDR1 is SGHRS, CDR2 YFSETQ. CDR3 bases: TGCGCCAGCAGCTTGGAGGGCGGGGGGTCAACTAATGAGCAGTTCTTC. Translating it yields CASSLEGGGSTNEQFF.

This clonotype showed up many times. This rearrangement joins TRBV6-1 to TRBJ2-4; TRBD1 is a possible D gene (5 bases). Germline V gives CDR1 MNHNS, CDR2 SASEGT. The length of the CDR3 is 13 residues. The V end lost 7 bases, the J end lost 4 bases, and 11 bases lay between the germline ends. The CDR3 reads CASTGQGKNIQYF. The CDR3 nucleotides are TGTGCCAGCACAGGACAAGGGAAAAACATTCAGTACTTC.

The chain has TRBV24-1 and TRBJ2-1; 7 positions match TRBD1. The CDR3 contains 15 residues. Germline V gives CDR1 KGHDR, CDR2 SFDVKD. Trimming cost V 3 bases and J 5 bases; bases outside gene matches: 6. CDR3 sequence: CATSDHEGADNEQFF. As DNA, the CDR3 is TGTGCCACCAGTGATCACGAGGGGGCTGACAATGAGCAGTTCTTC.

The chain carries TRBV30 and TRBJ2-5; D is unclear. The germline gives CDR1 GTSNPN, CDR2 SVGIG (reference sequence). The ends were cut back, 3 bases at V and 0 bases at J, with 11 bases in the middle. This CDR3 comprises 14 residues. The CDR3 protein is CAWRPRYDQETQYF. The CDR3 DNA follows: TGTGCCTGGAGGCCCCGCTACGACCAAGAGACCCAGTACTTC.

Many counts were recorded for this clonotype. The J gene is TRBJ2-7, the V gene TRBV12-3 or TRBV12-4, with 9 bases aligning to TRBD1. J lost 4 bases, V lost 7 bases, and 8 bases had no gene match. The CDR3 is 14 amino acids. The CDR3 sequence: CASTHTGGAYEQYF. For the CDR3, the DNA is TGTGCCAGCACTCATACAGGGGGCGCGTACGAGCAGTACTTC.

As concerns this clonotype: Since a much larger clone is just one base distant, this may be a read error. Because it lacks the conserved phenylalanine or tryptophan at the end, this CDR3 is likely a read error. This chain uses TRBV2 with TRBJ2-3, with D possibly matching TRBD1 (5 bases). This CDR3 is built from 12 residues. Germline CDR1 reads SNHLY; CDR2 reads FYNNEI. Between the trimmed V and J ends, which lost 7 bases and 5 bases, there was a span of 10 bases. CDR3 loop: CASMDRGDTQYS. The CDR3, as DNA: TGTGCCAGCATGGATAGGGGAGATACGCAGTATTCT.

Many counts were recorded for this clonotype. This chain connects TRBV29-1 to TRBJ2-7, with D maybe TRBD1 (5 bases). The V gene's germline CDR1 is SQVTM and CDR2 ANQGSEA. The CDR3 totals 11 residues. V was shortened by 6 bases and J by 4 bases, with 10 bases between the two germline ends. In DNA form, the CDR3 reads TGCAGCGTGTCAGACAGATACGAGCAGTACTTC. This translates into CSVSDRYEQYF.

In this sample, this clonotype turned up many times. DNA of the CDR3: TGTGCCAGTAGAAAAGTACTCCTCCTCAATTCTGGGGACACTGAAGCTTTCTTT. Amino acid sequence: CASRKVLLLNSGDTEAFF. This chain uses TRBV19 with TRBJ1-1; D is unclear. Germline CDR1 reads LNHDA; CDR2 reads SQIVND (reference sequence). The CDR3 has 18 amino acids. V was pared by 6 bases and J by 3 bases, with 26 bases between.

This clonotype was counted ten times or more. The chain combines TRBV5-5 with TRBJ2-6; no clear D gene. Trimming left V 0 bases short and J 4 bases short, with 8 bases between. Germline V gene data show CDR1 as SGHKS and CDR2 as YYEKEE (reference sequence). The CDR3 has 15 amino acids. The CDR3 is CASSLVGPGANVLTF. DNA for the CDR3: TGTGCCAGCAGCTTGGTGGGTCCCGGGGCCAACGTCCTGACTTTC.

With regard to this clonotype: With a much larger clone just one base away, this may be a read error. The rearrangement joins TRBV29-1 to TRBJ2-1; D is tentatively TRBD1 or TRBD2 (5 bases each). The CDR3 extends over 14 amino acids. CDR1 and CDR2 from the germline V gene are SQVTM and ANQGSEA. Trimming left V 5 bases short and J 8 bases short, with 19 bases between. This CDR3 reads CSVRVRGAIYEQFF. The CDR3, as DNA: TGCAGCGTTCGGGTAAGGGGAGCTATCTATGAGCAGTTCTTC.

This clonotype was counted many times. The CDR3 DNA reads as TGCAGTGCTATCGATCCGGGACAGAGGATGAACACTGAAGCTTTCTTT. Protein product: CSAIDPGQRMNTEAFF. The J gene is TRBJ1-1, the V gene TRBV20-1; 7 bases align to TRBD1. Germline loops: CDR1 DFQATT, CDR2 SNEGSKA (reference sequence). This CDR3 is 16 amino acids long. The ends lost 4 bases at V and 0 bases at J; junction bases unmatched: 11.